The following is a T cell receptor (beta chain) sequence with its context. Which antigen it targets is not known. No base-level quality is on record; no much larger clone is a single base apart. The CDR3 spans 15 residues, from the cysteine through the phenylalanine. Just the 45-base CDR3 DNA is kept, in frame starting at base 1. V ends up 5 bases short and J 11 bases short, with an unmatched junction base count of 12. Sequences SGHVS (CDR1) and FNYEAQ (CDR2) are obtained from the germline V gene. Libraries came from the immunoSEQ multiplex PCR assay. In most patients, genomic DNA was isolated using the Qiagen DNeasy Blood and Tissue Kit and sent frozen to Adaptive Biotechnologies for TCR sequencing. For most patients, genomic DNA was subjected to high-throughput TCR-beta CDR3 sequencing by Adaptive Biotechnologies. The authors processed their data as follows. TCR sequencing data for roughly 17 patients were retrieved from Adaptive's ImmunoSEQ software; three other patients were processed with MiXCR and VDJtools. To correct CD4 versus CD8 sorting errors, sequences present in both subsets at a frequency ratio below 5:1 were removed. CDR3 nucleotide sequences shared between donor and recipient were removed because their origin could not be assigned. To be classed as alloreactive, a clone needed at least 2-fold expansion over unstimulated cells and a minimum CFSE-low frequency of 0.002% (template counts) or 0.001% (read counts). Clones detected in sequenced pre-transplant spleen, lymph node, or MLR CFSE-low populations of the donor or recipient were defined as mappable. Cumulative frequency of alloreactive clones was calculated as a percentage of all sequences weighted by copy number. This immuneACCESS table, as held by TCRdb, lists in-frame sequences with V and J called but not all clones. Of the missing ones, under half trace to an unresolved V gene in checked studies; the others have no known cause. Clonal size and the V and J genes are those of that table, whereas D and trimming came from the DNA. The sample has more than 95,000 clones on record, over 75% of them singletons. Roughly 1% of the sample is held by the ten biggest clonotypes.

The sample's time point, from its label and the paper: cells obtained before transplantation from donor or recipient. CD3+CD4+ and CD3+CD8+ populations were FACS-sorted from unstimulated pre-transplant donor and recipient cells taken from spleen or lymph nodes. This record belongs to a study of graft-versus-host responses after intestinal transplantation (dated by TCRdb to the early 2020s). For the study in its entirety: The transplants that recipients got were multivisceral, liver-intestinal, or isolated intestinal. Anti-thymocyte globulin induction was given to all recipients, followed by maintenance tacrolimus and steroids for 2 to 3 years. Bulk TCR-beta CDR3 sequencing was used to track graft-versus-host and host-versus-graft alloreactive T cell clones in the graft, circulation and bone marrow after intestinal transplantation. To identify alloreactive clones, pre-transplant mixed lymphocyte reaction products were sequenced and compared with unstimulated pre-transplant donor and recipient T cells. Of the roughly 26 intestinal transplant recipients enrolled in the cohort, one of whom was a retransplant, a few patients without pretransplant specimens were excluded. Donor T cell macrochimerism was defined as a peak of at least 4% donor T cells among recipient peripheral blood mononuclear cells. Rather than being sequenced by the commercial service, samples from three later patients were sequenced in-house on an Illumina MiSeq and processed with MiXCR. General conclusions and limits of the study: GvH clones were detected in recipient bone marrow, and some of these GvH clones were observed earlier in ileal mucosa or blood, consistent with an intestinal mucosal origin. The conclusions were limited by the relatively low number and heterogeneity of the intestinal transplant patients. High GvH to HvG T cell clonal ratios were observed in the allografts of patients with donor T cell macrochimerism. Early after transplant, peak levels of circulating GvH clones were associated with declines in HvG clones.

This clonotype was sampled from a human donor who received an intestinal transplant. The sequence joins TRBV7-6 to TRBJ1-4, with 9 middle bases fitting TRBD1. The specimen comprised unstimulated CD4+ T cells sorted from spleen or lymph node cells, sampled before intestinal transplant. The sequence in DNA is TGTGCCAGCAGCACGGGACAGGGCGCCTTTGCGAAACTGTTTTTT. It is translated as CASSTGQGAFAKLFF.